The clone carrying this T cell receptor beta chain was detected only once. Seattle participants joined during active infection and were tracked over time. Trimming took 0 bases from V and 3 from J, leaving 9 bases between them. This CDR3 contains 15 residues. Germline V gives CDR1 MNHEY, CDR2 SVGAGI. The record originates from a study of blood T cell repertoires in COVID-19. Across the whole study: Sites in the United States, Italy and Spain provided acute and convalescent COVID-19 samples. The cDNA or gDNA used as material had been derived from T cells, B-cell-depleted T cells, or PBMCs.

Original methodology: Amplification of reference gene primers was used by the study to estimate nucleated cell counts. The table came from immunoSEQ multiplex PCR; TCRdb's copy has only in-frame clones and leaves some out. V, J and clone size derive from that table, while D and trimming were established from the DNA sequence. The data hold around 400,000 clones, with around 87% observed a single time. The chain recombines TRBV6-5 with TRBJ1-3; possibly TRBD1 for D (6 bases). The sequenced sample was peripheral blood. The TCR sequence derives from a woman aged 25-40 years with COVID-19, enrolled during active disease. The CDR3 DNA sequence: TGTGCCAGCAGTTACTCGAAACAGGGTGGAAACACCATATATTTT. The encoded protein is CASSYSKQGGNTIYF.